This T cell receptor beta chain was documented in a study of T cell repertoires in cytomegalovirus infection. Study-wide background: Carrying CMV and the relevant HLA type showed in public TCR beta signatures. Whole-study results and caveats: Across the ex vivo response, the dominant clonotypes were HLA-C-restricted CMV-specific TCR beta clonotypes.

TCRdb analysed the reads with MiXCR anew, one entry per CDR3 protein. The data show some 440,000 distinct CDR3 sequences, approximately 32% seen once. The CDR3 has 14 amino acids. Germline V gene data show CDR1 as MNHEY and CDR2 as SVGEGT. The V segment lost 5 bases and the J segment 3 bases; nucleotides outside the gene matches: 7. This clonotype was counted a few times. Its antigen is currently unknown. The sequence was collected from a human donor in good health (CMV status not recorded). Some clones in this sample may be carry-over from other donors' samples. Sequencing was done on a sample of PBMCs. The chain links TRBV6-2 or TRBV6-3 to TRBJ2-7; 7 bases are shared with TRBD1. DNA of the CDR3: TGTGCCAGCAGTGATGGGACAGTTAACTACGAGCAGTACTTC. As protein: CASSDGTVNYEQYF.